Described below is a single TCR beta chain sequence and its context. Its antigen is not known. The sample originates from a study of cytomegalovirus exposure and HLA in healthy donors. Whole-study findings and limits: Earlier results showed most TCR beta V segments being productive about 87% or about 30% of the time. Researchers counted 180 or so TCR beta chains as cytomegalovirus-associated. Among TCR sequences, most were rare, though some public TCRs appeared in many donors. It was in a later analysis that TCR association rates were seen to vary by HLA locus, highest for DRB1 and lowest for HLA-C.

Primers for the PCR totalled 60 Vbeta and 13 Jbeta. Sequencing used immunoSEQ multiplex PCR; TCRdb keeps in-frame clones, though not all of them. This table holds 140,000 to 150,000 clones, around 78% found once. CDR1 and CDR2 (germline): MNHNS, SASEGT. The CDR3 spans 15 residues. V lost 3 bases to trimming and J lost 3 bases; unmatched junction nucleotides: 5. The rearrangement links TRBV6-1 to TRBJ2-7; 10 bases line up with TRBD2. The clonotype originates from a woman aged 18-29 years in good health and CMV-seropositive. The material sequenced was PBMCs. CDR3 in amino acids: CASSDGTSDYYEQYF. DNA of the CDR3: TGTGCCAGCAGTGACGGGACTAGCGATTACTACGAGCAGTACTTC.